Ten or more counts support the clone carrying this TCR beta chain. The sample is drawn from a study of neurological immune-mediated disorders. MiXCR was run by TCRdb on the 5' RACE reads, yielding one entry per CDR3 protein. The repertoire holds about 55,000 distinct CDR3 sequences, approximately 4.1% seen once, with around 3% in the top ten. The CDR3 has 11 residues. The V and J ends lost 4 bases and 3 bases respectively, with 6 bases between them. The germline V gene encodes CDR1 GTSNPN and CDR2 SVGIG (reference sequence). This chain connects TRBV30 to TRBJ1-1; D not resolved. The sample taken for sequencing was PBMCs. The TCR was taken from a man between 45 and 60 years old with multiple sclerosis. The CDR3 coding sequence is TGTGCCTGGACAGGAGACACTGAAGCTTTCTTT. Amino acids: CAWTGDTEAFF.